These 5 T cell receptor beta chains originate from one sample sequenced in a study of T cell responses to AZD1222 COVID-19 vaccine. This table comes from immunoSEQ multiplex PCR, and its TCRdb copy is limited to in-frame clones, with some not included. The table has over 60,000 clones, 80% to 90% seen once. Material: peripheral blood, obtained on day 0 of AZD1222 vaccination. Receptor source: an adult in good health.

This sequence joins TRBV18 and TRBJ1-6, with a weak D call TRBD1 (6 bases). Trimming took off 3 bases at V and 3 bases at J, with 12 bases between the two ends. The CDR3 covers 16 residues. Germline-derived CDR1 and CDR2 are KGHSH and LQKENI. CDR3 region: CASSPYRAGYNSPLHF. The CDR3 DNA reads TGTGCCAGCTCACCGTACAGGGCAGGCTATAATTCACCCCTCCACTTT.

This clone was seen just once. This rearrangement joins TRBV9 to TRBJ1-2; tentatively, D is TRBD1 (5 bases). Germline loops: CDR1 SGDLS, CDR2 YYNGEE. V was trimmed by 0 bases and J by 3 bases, leaving 9 bases between them. The CDR3 extends over 14 amino acids. In DNA form, the CDR3 reads TGTGCCAGCAGCGTAGAAGAGGGGCACTATGGCTACACCTTC. Its translation is CASSVEEGHYGYTF.

The chain joins TRBV4-1 to TRBJ1-2; tentative D call: TRBD1 (6 bases). Germline V gives CDR1 MGHRA, CDR2 YSYEKL. This CDR3 is 16 amino acids long. V was pared by 2 bases and J by 4 bases, with 17 bases between. In DNA, the CDR3 is TGCGCCAGCAGCCAAAACCGGGACACGGTGTCCTATGGCTACACCTTC. Amino acid sequence: CASSQNRDTVSYGYTF.

As for this clone: Other DNA sequences in the sample encode the same CDR3. The CDR3 reads CASSQRQNTGELFF. In DNA, the CDR3 is TGTGCCAGCAGCCAACGTCAGAACACCGGGGAGCTGTTTTTT. V gene TRBV3-1 (or the pseudogene TRBV3-2) combines with J gene TRBJ2-2; D is unclear. V lost 2 bases and J lost 1, with 5 bases in between. Germline V gives CDR1 LGHDT, CDR2 YNNKEL (reference sequence). This CDR3 has 14 amino acids.

The chain links TRBV6-1 to TRBJ2-7; 10 positions agree with TRBD2. CDR3 length equals 16 residues. CDR1 MNHNS and CDR2 SASEGT come from the germline V gene. Trimming cost V 4 bases and J 4 bases; bases outside gene matches: 10. CDR3 protein: CASSGPERGGKYEQYF. In nucleotides, the CDR3 is TGTGCCAGCAGTGGCCCGGAGCGGGGGGGCAAGTACGAGCAGTACTTC.